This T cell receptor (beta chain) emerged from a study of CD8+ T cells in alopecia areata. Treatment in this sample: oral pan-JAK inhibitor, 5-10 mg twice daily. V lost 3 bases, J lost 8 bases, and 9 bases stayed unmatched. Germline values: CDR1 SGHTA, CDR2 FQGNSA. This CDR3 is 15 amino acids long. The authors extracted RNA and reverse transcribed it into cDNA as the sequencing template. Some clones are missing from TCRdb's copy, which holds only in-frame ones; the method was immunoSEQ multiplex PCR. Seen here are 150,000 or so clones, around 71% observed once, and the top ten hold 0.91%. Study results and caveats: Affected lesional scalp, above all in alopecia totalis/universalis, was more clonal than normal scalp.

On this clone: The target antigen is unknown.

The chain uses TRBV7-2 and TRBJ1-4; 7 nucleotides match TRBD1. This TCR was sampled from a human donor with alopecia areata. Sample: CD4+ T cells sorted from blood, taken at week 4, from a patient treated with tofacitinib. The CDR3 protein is CASSLMTGRREKLFF. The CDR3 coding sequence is TGTGCCAGCAGCTTGATGACAGGGAGAAGGGAAAAACTGTTTTTT.